This T cell receptor beta chain was observed in a study of response to subunit inactivated influenza vaccine. Findings and caveats of the study: It was suggested by the authors that few new T cells are recruited by each seasonal influenza vaccination.

In this sample, this clonotype turned up many times. The antigen remains undetermined. TCRdb re-called the RT-PCR reads through MiXCR, storing one row per CDR3 protein. The table has fewer than 600,000 distinct CDR3 sequences, 7.2% seen once. The CDR3 is 14 residues long. V was cut by 6 bases and J by 1 base, with 12 bases left in between. The chain combines TRBV12-3 or TRBV12-4 with TRBJ1-1; maybe TRBD1 (6 bases). This receptor was taken from a man aged 45-69 years who received an inactivated influenza vaccine. Sample: PBMCs from blood, taken 23 to 25 months after vaccination. CDR3 sequence reads: CASRVTGWNTEAFF. CDR3 nucleotide sequence: TGTGCCAGCAGGGTAACAGGGTGGAACACTGAAGCTTTCTTT.